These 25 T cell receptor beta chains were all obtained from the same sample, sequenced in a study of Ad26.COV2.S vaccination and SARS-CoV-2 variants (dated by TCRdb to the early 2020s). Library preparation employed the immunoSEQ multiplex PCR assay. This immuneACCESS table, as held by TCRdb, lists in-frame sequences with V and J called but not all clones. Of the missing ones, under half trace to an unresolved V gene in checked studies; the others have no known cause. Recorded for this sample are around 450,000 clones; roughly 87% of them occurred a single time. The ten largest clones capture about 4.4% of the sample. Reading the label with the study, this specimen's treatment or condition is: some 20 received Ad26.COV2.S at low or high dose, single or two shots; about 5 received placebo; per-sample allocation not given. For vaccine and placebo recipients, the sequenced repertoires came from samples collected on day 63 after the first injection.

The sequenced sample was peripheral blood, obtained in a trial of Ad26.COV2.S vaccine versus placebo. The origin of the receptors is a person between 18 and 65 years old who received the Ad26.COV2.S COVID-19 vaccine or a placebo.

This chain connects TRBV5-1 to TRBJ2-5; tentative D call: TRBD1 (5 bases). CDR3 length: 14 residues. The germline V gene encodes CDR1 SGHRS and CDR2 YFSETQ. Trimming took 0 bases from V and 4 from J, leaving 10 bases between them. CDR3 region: CASSLGGALETQYF. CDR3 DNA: TGCGCCAGCAGCTTGGGGGGCGCGTTAGAGACCCAGTACTTC.

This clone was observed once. CDR3 region: CASSAGTSGDNEQFF. CDR3 in DNA: TGTGCCAGCAGCGCCGGGACTAGCGGGGACAATGAGCAGTTCTTC. The V call is TRBV5-4, the J call TRBJ2-1; 13 nucleotides agree with TRBD2. Germline trimming cut 4 bases from V and 5 bases from J; bases unmatched to any gene: 3. The germline V gene encodes CDR1 SGHNT and CDR2 YYREEE (reference sequence). The CDR3 has 15 residues.

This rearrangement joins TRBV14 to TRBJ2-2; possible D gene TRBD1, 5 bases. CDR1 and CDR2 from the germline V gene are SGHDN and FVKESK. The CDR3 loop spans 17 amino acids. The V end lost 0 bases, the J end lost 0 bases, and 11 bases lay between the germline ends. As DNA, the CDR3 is TGTGCCAGCAGCCAAGATTTGGGGCATGCGAACACCGGGGAGCTGTTTTTT. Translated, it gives CASSQDLGHANTGELFF.

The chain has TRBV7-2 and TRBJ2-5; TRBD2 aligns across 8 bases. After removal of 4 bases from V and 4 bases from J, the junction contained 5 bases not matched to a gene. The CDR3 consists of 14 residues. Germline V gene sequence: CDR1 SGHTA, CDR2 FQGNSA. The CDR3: CASSSPSGRETQYF. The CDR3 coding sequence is TGTGCCAGCAGCTCTCCCAGCGGGAGAGAGACCCAGTACTTC.

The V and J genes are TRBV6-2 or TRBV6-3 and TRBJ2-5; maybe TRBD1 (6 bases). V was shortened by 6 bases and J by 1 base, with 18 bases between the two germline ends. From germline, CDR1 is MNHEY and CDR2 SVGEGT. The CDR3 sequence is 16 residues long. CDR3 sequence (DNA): TGTGCCAGCAGCAGCCGTCGGACAGCCCTCCAAGAGACCCAGTACTTC. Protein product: CASSSRRTALQETQYF.

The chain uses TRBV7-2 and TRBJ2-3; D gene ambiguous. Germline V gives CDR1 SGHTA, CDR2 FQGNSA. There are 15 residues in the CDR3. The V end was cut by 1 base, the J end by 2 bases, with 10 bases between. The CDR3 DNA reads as TGTGCCAGCAGCTTAGGCCTACTACCCACAGATACGCAGTATTTT. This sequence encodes CASSLGLLPTDTQYF.

The CDR3: CASSLELYEQYF. In DNA, the CDR3 is TGTGCCAGCAGCTTAGAGCTCTACGAGCAGTACTTC. The J gene is TRBJ2-7, the V gene TRBV7-2; D gene ambiguous. Germline CDR1 SGHTA, CDR2 FQGNSA. The CDR3 is made up of 12 amino acids. The V end lost 1 base, the J end lost 3 bases, and 4 bases lay between the germline ends.

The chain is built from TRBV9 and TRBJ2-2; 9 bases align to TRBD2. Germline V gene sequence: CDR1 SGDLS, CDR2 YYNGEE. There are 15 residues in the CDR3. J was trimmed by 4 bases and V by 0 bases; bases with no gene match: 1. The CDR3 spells CASSVEAGGTGELFF. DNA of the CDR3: TGTGCCAGCAGCGTAGAAGCGGGAGGCACCGGGGAGCTGTTTTTT. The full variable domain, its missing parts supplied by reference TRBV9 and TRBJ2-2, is DSGVTQTPKHLITATGQRVTLRCSPRSGDLSVYWYQQSLDQGLQFLIQYYNGEERAKGNILERFSAQQFPDLHSELNLSSLELGDSALYFCASSVEAGGTGELFFGEGSRLTVL.

Here the CDR3 reads CASTQENQPQHF. For the CDR3, the DNA is TGTGCCAGCACCCAAGAGAATCAGCCCCAGCATTTT. The chain carries TRBV28 and TRBJ1-5, with D unclear. CDR3 size: 12 residues. From germline, CDR1 is MDHEN and CDR2 SYDVKM. Trimming removed 7 bases from V and 4 bases from J, with 8 bases in between.

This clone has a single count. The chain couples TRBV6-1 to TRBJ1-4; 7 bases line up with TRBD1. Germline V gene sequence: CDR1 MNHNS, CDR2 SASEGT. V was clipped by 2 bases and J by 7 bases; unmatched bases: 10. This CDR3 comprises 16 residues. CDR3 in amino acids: CASSESPQGVSEKLFF. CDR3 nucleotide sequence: TGTGCCAGCAGTGAATCCCCCCAGGGGGTGAGTGAAAAACTGTTTTTT.

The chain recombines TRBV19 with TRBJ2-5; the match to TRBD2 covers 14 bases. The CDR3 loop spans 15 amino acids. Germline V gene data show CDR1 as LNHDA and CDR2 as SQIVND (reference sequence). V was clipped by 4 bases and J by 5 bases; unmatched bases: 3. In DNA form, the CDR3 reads TGTGCCAGTAGTACTGGACTAGCGGGAGGTGAGACCCAGTACTTC. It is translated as CASSTGLAGGETQYF.

The CDR3 DNA reads TGTGCCAGCATGGGCAGGGGGGGGACTAGCGGGAGCTCAGATACGCAGTATTTT. Residues: CASMGRGGTSGSSDTQYF. The chain joins TRBV2 to TRBJ2-3, with 14 bases matching TRBD2. The trim removed 7 bases at V and 4 bases at J, leaving 13 bases unmatched. Germline assignment: CDR1 SNHLY and CDR2 FYNNEI. This CDR3 is 18 amino acids long.

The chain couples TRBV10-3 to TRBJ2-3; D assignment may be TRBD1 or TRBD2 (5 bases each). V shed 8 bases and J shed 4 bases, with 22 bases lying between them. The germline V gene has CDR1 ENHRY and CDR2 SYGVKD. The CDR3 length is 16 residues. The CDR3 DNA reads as TGTGCCATCGGGAAATTCGAGGACCAGGGAGCAGATACGCAGTATTTT. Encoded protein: CAIGKFEDQGADTQYF.

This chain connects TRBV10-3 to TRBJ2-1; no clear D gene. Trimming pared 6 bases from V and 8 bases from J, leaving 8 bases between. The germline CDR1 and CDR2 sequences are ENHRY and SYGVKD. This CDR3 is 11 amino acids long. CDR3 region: CAISELDEQFF. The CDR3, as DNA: TGTGCCATCAGCGAGCTGGATGAGCAGTTCTTC.

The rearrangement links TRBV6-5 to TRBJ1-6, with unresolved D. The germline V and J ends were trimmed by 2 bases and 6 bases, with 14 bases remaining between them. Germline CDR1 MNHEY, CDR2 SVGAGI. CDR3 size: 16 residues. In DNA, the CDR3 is TGTGCCAGCAGTTACGGAGTCCGGGCTTTTAATTCACCCCTCCACTTT. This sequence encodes CASSYGVRAFNSPLHF.

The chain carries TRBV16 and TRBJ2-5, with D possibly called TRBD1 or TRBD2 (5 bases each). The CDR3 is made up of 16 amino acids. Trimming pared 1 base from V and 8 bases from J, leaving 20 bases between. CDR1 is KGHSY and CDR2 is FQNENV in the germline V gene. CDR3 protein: CASSQFQGPAGGTQYF. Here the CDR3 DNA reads TGTGCCAGCAGCCAATTCCAGGGACCGGCTGGGGGAACCCAGTACTTC.

CDR3 region: CASSLGGLAGTDTQYF. CDR3 coding DNA: TGTGCCAGCAGCTTAGGGGGATTAGCGGGAACAGATACGCAGTATTTT. This chain connects TRBV11-2 to TRBJ2-3, with TRBD2 identical over 8 bases. This CDR3 has 16 amino acids. Germline V CDR1 and CDR2: SGHAT, FQNNGV. Trimming removed 1 base from V and 3 bases from J; junction bases left unmatched: 6.

CDR3 in DNA: TGTGCCAGCAGCATCATAGCGGGAGGGGCCTACGAGCAGTACTTC. This sequence encodes CASSIIAGGAYEQYF. This chain connects TRBV7-2 to TRBJ2-7; 11 bases line up with TRBD2. This CDR3 is 15 amino acids long. V gave up 5 bases and J gave up 2 bases; unmatched junction bases: 5. Germline V gene data show CDR1 as SGHTA and CDR2 as FQGNSA.

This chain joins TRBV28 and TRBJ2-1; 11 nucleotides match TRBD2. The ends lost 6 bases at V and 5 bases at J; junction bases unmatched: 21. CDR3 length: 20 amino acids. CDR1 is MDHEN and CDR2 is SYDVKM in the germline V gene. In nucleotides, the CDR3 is TGTGCCAGCAGCCACCCCCCATCTAGCGGGAGGCCGGGGTCCGACAATGAGCAGTTCTTC. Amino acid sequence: CASSHPPSSGRPGSDNEQFF.

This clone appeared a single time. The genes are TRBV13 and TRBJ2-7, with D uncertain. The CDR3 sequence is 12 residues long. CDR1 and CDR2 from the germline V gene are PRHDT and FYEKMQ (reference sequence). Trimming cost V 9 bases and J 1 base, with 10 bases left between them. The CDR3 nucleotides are TGTGCCAGTGGTACCCGTTCCTACGAGCAGTACTTC. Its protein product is CASGTRSYEQYF.

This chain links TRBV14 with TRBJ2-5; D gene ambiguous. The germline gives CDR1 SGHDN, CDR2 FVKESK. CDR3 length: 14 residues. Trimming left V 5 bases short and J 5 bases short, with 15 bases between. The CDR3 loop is CASSVRASSETQYF. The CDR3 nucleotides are TGTGCCAGCAGCGTTCGGGCCTCCAGCGAGACCCAGTACTTC.

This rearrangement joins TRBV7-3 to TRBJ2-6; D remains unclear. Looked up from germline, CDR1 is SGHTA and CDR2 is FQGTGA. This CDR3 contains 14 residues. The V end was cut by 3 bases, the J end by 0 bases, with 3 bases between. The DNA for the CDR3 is TGTGCCAGCAGCTTGGTCTCTGGGGCCAACGTCCTGACTTTC. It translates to CASSLVSGANVLTF.

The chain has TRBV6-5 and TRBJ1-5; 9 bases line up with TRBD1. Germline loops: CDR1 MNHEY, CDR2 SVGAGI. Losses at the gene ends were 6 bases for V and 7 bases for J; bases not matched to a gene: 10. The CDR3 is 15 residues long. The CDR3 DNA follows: TGTGCCAGCAGCTCGACCGGGACAGGGCCCCAGCCCCAGCATTTT. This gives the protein CASSSTGTGPQPQHF.

In nucleotides, the CDR3 is TGTGCCAGCAGTGAGATGGCGGAGACCCAGTACTTC. This encodes CASSEMAETQYF. The chain joins TRBV2 to TRBJ2-5, with D hard to call. The CDR3 has 12 residues. CDR1 SNHLY and CDR2 FYNNEI come from the germline V gene. Trimming removed 3 bases at V and 5 bases at J, with 7 bases between.

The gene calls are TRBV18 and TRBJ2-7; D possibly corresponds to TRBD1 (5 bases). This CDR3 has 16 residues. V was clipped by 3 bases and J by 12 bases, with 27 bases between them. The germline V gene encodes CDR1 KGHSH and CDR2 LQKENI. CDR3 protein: CASSPPRIRGTTPLYF. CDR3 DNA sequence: TGTGCCAGCTCACCCCCCCGAATTAGGGGCACCACCCCACTGTACTTC.